Presented here are 14 T cell receptor beta chains from one specimen sequenced in a study of vaccination effects on CD4 cells after COVID-19. The antigens for these receptors are not known. Repertoires were generated with immunoSEQ multiplex PCR, while TCRdb's copy carries only in-frame clones and drops some. The table lists approximately 74,000 clones, 65% to 85% of them singletons, with 2.5% to 3% in the top ten. Antigen-specific CD4+ T cell clonotypes were called by their expansion after viral peptide-pool culture in ViraFEST. Following an approximately 10-day culture, CD4+ T cells were purified. Testing of the vaccine recipients showed negative nucleocapsid antibodies and no prior SARS-CoV-2 infection. Sequences were derived from CD4+ T cells from PBMCs cultured with HCoV-NL63 spike peptides, sampled before COVID-19 vaccination. The receptor source for this set is a human donor who received a COVID-19 vaccine.

This chain uses TRBV11-2 with TRBJ1-1, with 10 positions matching TRBD1. Germline values: CDR1 SGHAT, CDR2 FQNNGV. The V gene end was trimmed by 3 bases and the J gene end by 3 bases; junction bases not matched to a gene: 16. The CDR3 spans 19 residues. As DNA, the CDR3 is TGTGCCAGCAGCTTGGTAGGAAAACCGGACAGGGGGTGGTACACTGAAGCTTTCTTT. Its translation: CASSLVGKPDRGWYTEAFF. The variable domain in full, with the rest retrieved from reference TRBV11-2 and TRBJ1-1, is EAGVAQSPRYKIIEKRQSVAFWCNPISGHATLYWYQQILGQGPKLLIQFQNNGVVDDSQLPKDRFSAERLKGVDSTLKIQPAKLEDSAVYLCASSLVGKPDRGWYTEAFFGQGTRLTVV.

The chain is built from TRBV5-1 and TRBJ1-2; the match to TRBD1 covers 10 bases. CDR3 length: 13 residues. CDR1 and CDR2 (germline): SGHRS, YFSETQ. The V segment lost 4 bases and the J segment 8 bases; nucleotides outside the gene matches: 5. In DNA, the CDR3 is TGCGCCAGCAGCGGGACAGGGGCGGGCGGCTACACCTTC. This gives the protein CASSGTGAGGYTF.

The chain has TRBV7-6 and TRBJ2-7; D is uncertain. CDR1 is SGHVS and CDR2 is FNYEAQ in the germline V gene. Trimming took off 5 bases at V and 2 bases at J, with 16 bases between the two ends. The CDR3 has 15 residues. The CDR3 sequence: CASSEMPLSPYEQYV. DNA of the CDR3: TGTGCCAGCAGCGAGATGCCCTTGAGCCCCTACGAGCAGTACGTC.

This clone was recorded a few times. The rearrangement uses TRBV4-1 and TRBJ1-2, with 7 positions matching TRBD1. J lost 0 bases, V lost 7 bases, and 8 bases had no gene match. CDR1 is MGHRA, CDR2 YSYEKL, per germline. The CDR3 length is 15 residues. The CDR3 nucleotides read TGCGCCAGCAACTTAGGACAGGAAACTAACTATGGCTACACCTTC. Translation: CASNLGQETNYGYTF.

The chain recombines TRBV27 with TRBJ2-7; possibly TRBD1 for D (6 bases). Trimming cost V 11 bases and J 2 bases, with 13 bases left between them. The CDR3 covers 12 residues. The germline V gene encodes CDR1 MNHEY and CDR2 SMNVEV (reference sequence). The CDR3 reads CAAIQGAYEQYV. The CDR3 DNA reads TGTGCCGCCATACAGGGCGCCTACGAGCAGTACGTC.

The chain has TRBV6-5 and TRBJ1-1, with 9 bases that match TRBD1. The CDR3 runs to 13 residues. The J segment lost 1 base and the V segment lost 10 bases, leaving 4 bases of the junction unmatched. Germline loops: CDR1 MNHEY, CDR2 SVGAGI. CDR3 sequence: CAMKTGGNTEAFF. CDR3 in DNA: TGTGCCATGAAGACAGGGGGGAACACTGAAGCTTTCTTT.

J is TRBJ2-7 and V is TRBV18, with unresolved D. Trimming cost V 3 bases and J 2 bases, with 17 bases left between them. From germline, CDR1 is KGHSH and CDR2 LQKENI. This CDR3 has 16 residues. The CDR3 nucleotides are TGTGCCAGCTCACCCCGCGAAACCTTAACGACCTACGAGCAGTACGTC. Its translation is CASSPRETLTTYEQYV.

This clone was seen only a few times. This chain joins TRBV28 and TRBJ1-6; TRBD1 aligns across 7 bases. V shed 4 bases, J shed 5 bases, and the junction held 8 bases outside the gene matches. Germline CDR1 reads MDHEN; CDR2 reads SYDVKM. The CDR3 has 16 residues. DNA of the CDR3: TGTGCCAGCAGTTCCCCGGGACAGCCAAATAATTCACCCCTCCACTTT. Protein sequence: CASSSPGQPNNSPLHF. The full variable domain, rest sourced from reference TRBV28 and TRBJ1-6, is DVKVTQSSRYLVKRTGEKVFLECVQDMDHENMFWYRQDPGLGLRLIYFSYDVKMKEKGDIPEGYSVSREKKERFSLILESASTNQTSMYLCASSSPGQPNNSPLHFGNGTRLTVT.

This rearrangement joins TRBV10-3 to TRBJ1-1; 8 bases line up with TRBD1. Germline V gene lookup returns CDR1 ENHRY and CDR2 SYGVKD. The CDR3 sequence is 13 residues long. V dropped 3 bases and J dropped 4; count of bases not matched to a gene: 1. This chain's CDR3 is CAISDTGGTEAFF. The CDR3 coding sequence is TGTGCCATCAGTGATACAGGGGGCACTGAAGCTTTCTTT.

This clone was seen once. The CDR3 region is CASSEQGLSYGYTF. DNA of the CDR3: TGTGCCAGCAGTGAACAGGGCCTCTCCTATGGCTACACCTTC. V and J are TRBV6-1 and TRBJ1-2; TRBD1 might be the D (5 bases). Trimming stripped 2 bases from V and 4 bases from J, with 11 bases between. The CDR3 is made up of 14 amino acids. Germline V CDR1 and CDR2: MNHNS, SASEGT.

The rearrangement links TRBV5-4 to TRBJ2-1; D tentatively reads TRBD1 or TRBD2 (5 bases each). This CDR3 is 13 amino acids long. CDR1 SGHNT and CDR2 YYREEE come from the germline V gene (reference sequence). V shed 0 bases and J shed 7 bases, with 8 bases lying between them. The CDR3 DNA sequence: TGTGCCAGCAGCTTGGGTTGGGGGAATGAGCAGTTCTTC. Translation: CASSLGWGNEQFF.

The chain combines TRBV19 with TRBJ1-2; D unresolved. This CDR3 region has 15 residues. Germline V lookup: CDR1 LNHDA, CDR2 SQIVND (reference sequence). Trimming took off 2 bases at V and 8 bases at J, with 18 bases between the two ends. The CDR3 loop is CASSIQAARPEGYTF. Written as DNA, the CDR3 is TGTGCCAGTAGTATACAGGCGGCCCGTCCAGAAGGCTACACCTTC.

This clone was seen more than once but under ten times. The chain links TRBV24-1 to TRBJ1-1, with D uncertain. CDR1 KGHDR and CDR2 SFDVKD come from the germline V gene. This CDR3 spans 14 amino acids. Trimming removed 9 bases from V and 3 bases from J, with 16 bases in between. CDR3 sequence reads: CATQSRGGDTEAFF. CDR3 bases: TGTGCCACCCAGAGTCGGGGTGGGGACACTGAAGCTTTCTTT.

J is TRBJ2-7 and V is TRBV10-1, with 11 bases aligning to TRBD1. Germline CDR1 WNHNN, CDR2 SYGVQD (reference sequence). This CDR3 region has 15 residues. With V trimmed by 7 bases and J by 4 bases, 9 bases remained unmatched. The CDR3: CASKGTGGRGYEQYV. In DNA form, the CDR3 reads TGCGCCAGCAAAGGGACAGGGGGTAGGGGGTACGAGCAGTACGTC.